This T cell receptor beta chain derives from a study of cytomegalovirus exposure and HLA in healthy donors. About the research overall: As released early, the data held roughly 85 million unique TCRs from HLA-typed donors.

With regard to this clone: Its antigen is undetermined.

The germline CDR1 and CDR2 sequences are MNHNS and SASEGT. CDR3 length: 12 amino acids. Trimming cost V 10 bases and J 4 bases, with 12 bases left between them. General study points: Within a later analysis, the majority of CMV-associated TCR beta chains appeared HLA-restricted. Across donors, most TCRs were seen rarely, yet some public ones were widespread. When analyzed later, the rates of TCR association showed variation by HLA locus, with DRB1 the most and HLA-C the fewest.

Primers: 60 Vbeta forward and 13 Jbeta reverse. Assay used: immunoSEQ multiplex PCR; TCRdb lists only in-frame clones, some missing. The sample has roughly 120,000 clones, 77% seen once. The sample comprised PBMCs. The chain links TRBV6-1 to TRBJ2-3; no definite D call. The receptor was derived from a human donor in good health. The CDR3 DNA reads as TGTGCCACCCTCAAGGAGTCAGATACGCAGTATTTT. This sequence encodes CATLKESDTQYF.